This T cell receptor (beta chain) derives from a study of T-cell reconstitution after alpha-beta-depleted transplantation in children. Study observations and caveats: Surviving recipient T cells and intrathymic progenitors accounted for some patients' high TCRbeta diversity at day 60. T-cell counts and diversity were attributed mostly to newly produced T cells one year after transplant. By about two months after transplant, alpha-beta T cells reportedly arose from several hundred graft clones that had expanded.

The germline CDR1 and CDR2 sequences are SGHDT and YYEEEE. The length of the CDR3 is 15 residues. The germline V and J ends were trimmed by 1 base and 2 bases, with 9 bases remaining between them. Molecular barcoding with unique molecular identifiers was used for the TCRbeta library. From the PCR reads, TCRdb called clonotypes with MiXCR, one entry per CDR3 protein. The sample contains about 280,000 distinct CDR3 sequences, around 10% of which appear only once. This clonotype was recorded many times. The antigen remains undetermined. The receptor's source is a male patient under 10 years old who had a stem cell transplant for chronic granulomatous disease, so the T cells may come from the graft donor. The sequenced sample was peripheral blood, obtained 180 days after TCRalphabeta/CD19-depleted stem cell transplant. This chain links TRBV5-6 with TRBJ2-2; D remains unclear. CDR3 coding DNA: TGTGCCAGCAGCTTGCCCGCAGGCAACACCGGGGAGCTGTTTTTT. Amino acids: CASSLPAGNTGELFF.